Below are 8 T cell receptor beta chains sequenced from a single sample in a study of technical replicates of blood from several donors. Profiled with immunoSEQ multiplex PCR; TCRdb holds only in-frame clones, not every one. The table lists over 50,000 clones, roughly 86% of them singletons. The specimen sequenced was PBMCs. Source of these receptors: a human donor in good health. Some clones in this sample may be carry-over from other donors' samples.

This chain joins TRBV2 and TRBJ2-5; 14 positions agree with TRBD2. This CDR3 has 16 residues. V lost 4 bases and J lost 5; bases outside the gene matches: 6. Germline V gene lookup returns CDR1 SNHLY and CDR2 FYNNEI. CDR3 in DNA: TGTGCCAGCAGTGCGACTAGCGGGGGGGCCTGGGAGACCCAGTACTTC. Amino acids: CASSATSGGAWETQYF.

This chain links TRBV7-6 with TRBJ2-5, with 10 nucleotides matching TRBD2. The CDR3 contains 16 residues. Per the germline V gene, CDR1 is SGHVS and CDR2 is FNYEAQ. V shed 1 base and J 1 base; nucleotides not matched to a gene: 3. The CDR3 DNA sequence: TGTGCCAGCAGCTTAGGACTAGCGGGTCGCCAAGAGACCCAGTACTTC. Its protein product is CASSLGLAGRQETQYF.

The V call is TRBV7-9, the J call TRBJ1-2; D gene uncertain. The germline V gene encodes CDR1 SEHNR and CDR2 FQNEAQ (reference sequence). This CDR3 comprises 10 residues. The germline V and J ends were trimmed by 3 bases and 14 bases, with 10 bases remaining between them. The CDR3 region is CASSFSWETF. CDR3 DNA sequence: TGTGCCAGCAGCTTTTCGTGGGAGACCTTC.

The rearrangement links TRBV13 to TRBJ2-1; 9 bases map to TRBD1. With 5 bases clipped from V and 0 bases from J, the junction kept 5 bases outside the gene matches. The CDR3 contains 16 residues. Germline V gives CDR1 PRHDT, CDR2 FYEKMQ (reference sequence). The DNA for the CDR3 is TGTGCCAGCAGCAAGGGACAGGGCTCCTCCTACAATGAGCAGTTCTTC. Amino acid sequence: CASSKGQGSSYNEQFF.

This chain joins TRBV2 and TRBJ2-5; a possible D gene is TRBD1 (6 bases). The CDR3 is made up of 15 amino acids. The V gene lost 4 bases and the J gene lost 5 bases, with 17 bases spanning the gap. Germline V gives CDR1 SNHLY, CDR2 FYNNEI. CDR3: CASSATQGIVETQYF. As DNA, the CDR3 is TGTGCCAGCAGTGCGACACAGGGAATTGTGGAGACCCAGTACTTC.

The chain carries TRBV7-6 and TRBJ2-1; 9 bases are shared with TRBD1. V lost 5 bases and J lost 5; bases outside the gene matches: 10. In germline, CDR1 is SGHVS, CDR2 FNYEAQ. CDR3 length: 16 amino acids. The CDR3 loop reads CASSPRVGQGNNEQFF. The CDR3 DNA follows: TGTGCCAGCAGCCCAAGAGTGGGACAGGGCAACAATGAGCAGTTCTTC.

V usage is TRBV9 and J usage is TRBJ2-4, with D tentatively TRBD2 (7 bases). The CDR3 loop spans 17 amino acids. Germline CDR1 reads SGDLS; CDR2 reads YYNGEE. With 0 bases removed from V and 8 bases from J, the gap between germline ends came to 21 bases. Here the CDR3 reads CASSVGGRGTSSHIQYF. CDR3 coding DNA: TGTGCCAGCAGCGTAGGAGGGAGGGGGACGAGTTCGCACATTCAGTACTTC.

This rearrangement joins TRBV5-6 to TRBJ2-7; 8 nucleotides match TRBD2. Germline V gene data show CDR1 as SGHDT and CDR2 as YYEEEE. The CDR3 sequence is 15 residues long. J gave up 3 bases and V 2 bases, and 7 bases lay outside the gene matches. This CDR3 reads CASSFNGLALYEQYF. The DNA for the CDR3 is TGTGCCAGCAGCTTCAACGGACTAGCACTCTACGAGCAGTACTTC.